This T cell receptor (beta chain) was sequenced during a study of regulatory T cells in long-lasting Graves disease. The wider study: Antithyroid drugs had been taken by newly diagnosed Graves' patients for under 3 months. Study-wide results and caveats: Between persistent patients, a few thousand public clonotypes were shared, exceeding the roughly 920 shared between new patients.

In this sample, this clonotype turned up many times. Its antigen is not identified. Construction of the TCR beta libraries employed iRepertoire HTBI primers in conjunction with Arm-PCR of CDR3 regions. Using its own MiXCR run on the multiplex PCR reads, TCRdb lists one record per CDR3 protein. Among about 440,000 distinct CDR3 sequences, about 15% were seen once, and the ten largest hold approximately 16%. The sample's time point: newly diagnosed GD, antithyroid drugs for less than 3 months. Making the TCR library involved RNA that had been extracted from PBMCs. A further study also used this sample, focusing on T cells in Graves' hyperthyroidism and ophthalmopathy. This second report adds: Newly diagnosed hyperthyroidism patients aged 18 to 65 years had disease lasting under 2 months. The model foresaw ophthalmopathy a median around 6 months prior to onset.

The source of this sequence is a woman in her 30s with Graves disease. The source material was peripheral blood mononuclear cells (PBMCs), sampled at new diagnosis, from a patient treated with antithyroid drugs.

CDR3 protein: CASIIAAGTSATQYF. The CDR3 DNA is TGTGCCAGCATAATTGCCGCCGGGACTAGCGCTACGCAGTATTTT. V and J are TRBV2 and TRBJ2-3; 10 bases are shared with TRBD2. The germline V gene has CDR1 SNHLY and CDR2 FYNNEI. The length of the CDR3 is 15 residues. The trim removed 7 bases at V and 8 bases at J, leaving 12 bases unmatched. The whole variable domain, filled in from reference TRBV2 and TRBJ2-3, reads EPEVTQTPSHQVTQMGQEVILRCVPISNHLYFYWYRQILGQKVEFLVSFYNNEISEKSEIFDDQFSVERPDGSNFTLKIRSTKLEDSAMYFCASIIAAGTSATQYFGPGTRLTVL.